These 14 T cell receptor beta chains originate from one sample sequenced in a study of T cell changes during pregnancy in multiple sclerosis. Generated by immunoSEQ multiplex PCR, the TCRdb table keeps only in-frame clones and is missing some. The sample lists tens of thousands of clones, 89% occurring once. The sample consisted of CD8+ T cells from peripheral blood mononuclear cells, taken in the second trimester of pregnancy. The origin of the receptors is a female donor with multiple sclerosis, enrolled in a pregnancy study.

The chain links TRBV13 to TRBJ1-1, with D hard to call. Trimming removed 0 bases from V and 4 bases from J, with 9 bases in between. This CDR3 spans 14 amino acids. Germline CDR1 is PRHDT and CDR2 is FYEKMQ (reference sequence). The CDR3 sequence is CASSLGAGGTEAFF. CDR3 DNA sequence: TGTGCCAGCAGCTTAGGGGCGGGAGGCACTGAAGCTTTCTTT.

The chain uses TRBV6-1 and TRBJ2-6; 9 nucleotides match TRBD2. The CDR3 spans 18 residues. Germline CDR1 and CDR2: MNHNS and SASEGT. V shed 1 base and J 0 bases; nucleotides not matched to a gene: 4. CDR3 protein: CASSEERGVFSGANVLTF. The CDR3 DNA sequence: TGTGCCAGCAGTGAAGAGCGGGGGGTCTTCTCTGGGGCCAACGTCCTGACTTTC.

The J gene is TRBJ2-1, the V gene TRBV13; 8 positions agree with TRBD2. CDR1 and CDR2 (germline): PRHDT, FYEKMQ (reference sequence). V shed 5 bases, J shed 7 bases, and the junction held 10 bases outside the gene matches. The CDR3 covers 15 residues. CDR3 sequence: CASSPAGGAGNEQFF. CDR3 bases: TGTGCCAGCAGCCCCGCCGGGGGGGCAGGGAATGAGCAGTTCTTC. Full variable domain (outside the CDR3, taken from reference TRBV13 and TRBJ2-1): AAGVIQSPRHLIKEKRETATLKCYPIPRHDTVYWYQQGPGQDPQFLISFYEKMQSDKGSIPDRFSAQQFSDYHSELNMSSLELGDSALYFCASSPAGGAGNEQFFGPGTRLTVL.

This chain joins TRBV4-2 and TRBJ1-3; 9 bases agree with TRBD1. In germline, CDR1 is LGHNA, CDR2 YNFKEQ. After removal of 3 bases from V and 0 bases from J, the junction contained 6 bases not matched to a gene. This CDR3 region has 17 residues. The CDR3 reads CASSQTGTGISGNTIYF. The CDR3 DNA reads TGTGCCAGCAGCCAGACCGGGACAGGGATCTCTGGAAACACCATATATTTT.

The DNA of the CDR3 is TGTGCCTCGGGGGGACAGGGGGCCAGCGGGGAGCTGTTTTTT. It yields the protein CASGGQGASGELFF. The gene calls are TRBV25-1 and TRBJ2-2; 12 bases map to TRBD1. V was pared by 11 bases and J by 7 bases, with 8 bases of the junction left unmatched. This CDR3 spans 14 amino acids. Germline CDR1 MGHDK, CDR2 SYGVNS.

The chain combines TRBV30 with TRBJ2-5; TRBD2 matches at 13 bases. J was trimmed by 4 bases and V by 3 bases; bases with no gene match: 5. Germline loops: CDR1 GTSNPN, CDR2 SVGIG (reference sequence). CDR3 size: 15 residues. CDR3 sequence: CAWSGLAGEVETQYF. The CDR3 region has the DNA TGTGCCTGGAGCGGACTAGCGGGGGAGGTAGAGACCCAGTACTTC.

The chain uses TRBV2 and TRBJ1-2; 7 nucleotides agree with TRBD1. V gave up 7 bases and J gave up 6 bases; unmatched junction bases: 5. The germline CDR1 and CDR2 sequences are SNHLY and FYNNEI. This CDR3 comprises 12 residues. The CDR3: CASKGTVDGYTF. For the CDR3, the DNA is TGTGCCAGCAAAGGGACAGTAGATGGCTACACCTTC.

The genes are TRBV7-6 and TRBJ2-7, with D possibly being TRBD2 (5 bases). The CDR3 has 15 residues. Per the germline V gene, CDR1 is SGHVS and CDR2 is FNYEAQ. The ends were cut back, 2 bases at V and 0 bases at J, with 11 bases in the middle. The CDR3 here is CASSLLATSSYEQYF. CDR3 nucleotide sequence: TGTGCCAGCAGCTTATTAGCGACCAGCTCCTACGAGCAGTACTTC.

The chain has TRBV9 and TRBJ2-1; 7 nucleotides agree with TRBD2. The germline V gene has CDR1 SGDLS and CDR2 YYNGEE. This CDR3 is built from 15 residues. After removal of 0 bases from V and 6 bases from J, the junction contained 6 bases not matched to a gene. CDR3 sequence (DNA): TGTGCCAGCAGCGTAGGACTAGCTCATACCAATGAGCAGTTCTTC. It is translated as CASSVGLAHTNEQFF.

The chain couples TRBV6-1 to TRBJ2-7; tentative D call: TRBD1 (6 bases). This CDR3 region has 14 residues. With 2 bases removed from V and 5 bases from J, the gap between germline ends came to 13 bases. Germline V gene sequence: CDR1 MNHNS, CDR2 SASEGT. The CDR3 region is CASSEWNRVDEQYF. In nucleotides, the CDR3 is TGTGCCAGCAGTGAATGGAACAGGGTGGACGAGCAGTACTTC.

The chain is built from TRBV6-5 and TRBJ2-1; maybe TRBD2 (6 bases). Germline V gene data show CDR1 as MNHEY and CDR2 as SVGAGI. The CDR3 sequence is 13 residues long. Trimming shortened V by 0 bases and J by 9 bases, and 9 bases separated the two germline ends. The CDR3 nucleotides read TGTGCCAGCAGTTACTCGGGGGGACGTGAGCAGTTCTTC. Its protein product is CASSYSGGREQFF.

The genes are TRBV29-1 and TRBJ2-1; 7 nucleotides line up with TRBD1. The CDR3 totals 14 residues. The J segment lost 3 bases and the V segment lost 2 bases, leaving 4 bases of the junction unmatched. Germline lookup yields CDR1 SQVTM and CDR2 ANQGSEA. CDR3 loop: CSVEWQGVYNEQFF. The CDR3 nucleotides are TGCAGCGTTGAATGGCAGGGGGTCTACAATGAGCAGTTCTTC.

This rearrangement joins TRBV4-2 to TRBJ1-5, with D perhaps TRBD1 (6 bases). The CDR3 has 14 residues. Looked up from germline, CDR1 is LGHNA and CDR2 is YNFKEQ. V shed 1 base and J shed 7 bases, with 11 bases lying between them. CDR3 nucleotide sequence: TGTGCCAGCAGCCAAGTCAGGGGCGGCCAGCCCCAGCATTTT. Its translation: CASSQVRGGQPQHF.

V usage is TRBV5-5 and J usage is TRBJ2-5; TRBD2 matches 10 bases. The germline CDR1 and CDR2 sequences are SGHKS and YYEKEE (reference sequence). The CDR3 has 17 residues. The V gene end was trimmed by 1 base and the J gene end by 3 bases; junction bases not matched to a gene: 9. CDR3 protein: CASSLLASGSLEETQYF. The CDR3 DNA reads TGTGCCAGCAGCTTGCTGGCTAGCGGGAGCTTGGAAGAGACCCAGTACTTC.